Listed below are T cell receptor beta chains from one sample, sequenced in a study of T cell changes during pregnancy in multiple sclerosis. Profiled with immunoSEQ multiplex PCR; TCRdb holds only in-frame clones, not every one. This sample carries 80,000 or so clones, around 94% of them seen once, and the ten largest clones take 0.99%. The specimen was peripheral blood, collected in the second trimester of pregnancy. These receptors all come from a female donor in good health, enrolled as a control in a pregnancy study. CDR3s include the opening cysteine and the closing phenylalanine or tryptophan. The D gene is left open where the match is weak. Where a row states a size, it is once, few, many or the class of an expanded clone; other rows omit it.

j_gene | len | d_gene | v_gene | abundance | CDR3nt | CDR3aa
TRBJ2-1 | 14 | NA | TRBV9 | once | TGTGCCAGCAGCGTAGGGGACTCTTACAATGAGCAGTTCTTC | CASSVGDSYNEQFF
TRBJ1-2 | 13 | NA | TRBV5-4 | NA | TGTGCCAGCAGCTTGGGCGGGGACTATGGCTACACCTTC | CASSLGGDYGYTF
TRBJ2-5 | 15 | TRBD2 | TRBV19 | NA | TGTGCCAGTAGTACAAGCGGGAGGGCCTGGGAGACCCAGTACTTC | CASSTSGRAWETQYF
TRBJ1-1 | 13 | TRBD1 | TRBV27 | NA | TGTGCCAGCAGCCCGACAGGGAGCACTGAAGCTTTCTTT | CASSPTGSTEAFF
TRBJ1-1 | 14 | TRBD1 | TRBV6-4 | NA | TGTGCCAGCAGCCGAGGCAGGGGGGACGCTGAAGCTTTCTTT | CASSRGRGDAEAFF
TRBJ2-7 | 15 | TRBD2 | TRBV28 | NA | TGTGCCAGCCTCACTTTTAGCGGGAACCCCTACGAGCAGTACTTC | CASLTFSGNPYEQYF
TRBJ1-2 | 14 | NA | TRBV28 | NA | TGTGCCAGCAGTTTAGCGGGCAGAGACTATGGCTACACCTTC | CASSLAGRDYGYTF
TRBJ2-5 | 16 | TRBD1 | TRBV27 | NA | TGTGCCAGCAGTTTGCATCGTGGGGACAGGGGAGAGACCCAGTACTTC | CASSLHRGDRGETQYF
TRBJ2-7 | 15 | NA | TRBV27 | NA | TGTGCCAGCAGTTTATCCACCCCCACAGGCTACGAGCAGTACTTC | CASSLSTPTGYEQYF
TRBJ2-7 | 15 | TRBD2 | TRBV9 | NA | TGTGCCAGCAGCCCAGGGACTAGCCGCGTAGCTGGGCAGTACTTC | CASSPGTSRVAGQYF
TRBJ2-1 | 11 | NA | TRBV30 | NA | TGTGCCTGGAGTGAGCGGAATGAGCAGTTCTTC | CAWSERNEQFF
TRBJ1-5 | 15 | NA | TRBV18 | NA | TGTGCCAGCTCACCCGCGGGGGGAGCGGCTCAGCCCCAGCATTTT | CASSPAGGAAQPQHF
TRBJ1-4 | 16 | TRBD1 | TRBV7-6 | NA | TGTGCCAGCAGCTTAGCGCCAGGACAGGCAAATGAAAAACTGTTTTTT | CASSLAPGQANEKLFF
TRBJ1-4 | 16 | TRBD1 | TRBV2 | NA | TGTGCCAGCAGTGATGGGTGGACAGGGGCGTCGGAAAAACTGTTTTTT | CASSDGWTGASEKLFF
TRBJ2-7 | 14 | TRBD1 | TRBV4-1 | NA | TGCGCCAGCAGCCCCCACGGTACAGGGGACGAGCAGTACTTC | CASSPHGTGDEQYF
TRBJ2-1 | 12 | NA | TRBV7-9 | NA | TGTGCCAGCAGCAGGGAGGAGAATGAGCAGTTCTTC | CASSREENEQFF
TRBJ1-1 | 13 | NA | TRBV18 | once | TGTGCCAGCTCAGGACAATCGAACACTGAAGCTTTCTTT | CASSGQSNTEAFF
TRBJ1-1 | 12 | NA | TRBV28 | NA | TGTGCCAGCAGTTTATGGGCCACTGAAGCTTTCTTT | CASSLWATEAFF
TRBJ2-2 | 13 | NA | TRBV7-8 | NA | TGTGCCAGCGCTTTTGCAGGCACCGGGGAGCTGTTTTTT | CASAFAGTGELFF
TRBJ2-2 | 15 | NA | TRBV6-5 | NA | TGTGCCAGCAGTAATAAGGGGGTTCGATCCGGGGAGCTGTTTTTT | CASSNKGVRSGELFF
TRBJ2-7 | 13 | NA | TRBV19 | NA | TGTGCCAGTAGTATAGGAGGGGGCTACGAGCAGTACTTC | CASSIGGGYEQYF
TRBJ2-3 | 14 | NA | TRBV4-1 | NA | TGCGCCAGCAGCCGCCGGGGTAGCACAGATACGCAGTATTTT | CASSRRGSTDTQYF